A selection of T cell receptor beta chains follows, all from one sample in a study of ipilimumab plus nivolumab after autologous stem cell transplantation. TCRdb's copy holds only in-frame clones and misses some; the assay was immunoSEQ multiplex PCR. The data show more than 20,000 clones, about three quarters seen once. The sample was PBMCs, taken in a trial of ipilimumab plus nivolumab as post-transplant consolidation. These receptors came from a male donor with diffuse large B-cell lymphoma. Each CDR3 is given with its conserved first and last residue. The D gene is left open where the match is weak. Clone size is shown for a subset of rows, as once, few, many or a class of expanded clone.

CDR3 protein: CASSRLGGSYNEQFF; CDR3 DNA: TGTGCCAGCAGCCGGCTGGGGGGCTCCTACAATGAGCAGTTCTTC; J gene: TRBJ2-1; V gene: TRBV5-4; clone size: -; D gene: -
CDR3 protein: CASSLGLEADTQYF; CDR3 DNA: TGTGCCAGCAGCTTGGGCCTCGAGGCAGATACGCAGTATTTT; J gene: TRBJ2-3; V gene: TRBV5-4; clone size: -; D gene: -
CDR3 protein: CASTLGQPGTEAFF; CDR3 DNA: TGTGCCAGCACGCTGGGACAACCTGGGACTGAAGCTTTCTTT; J gene: TRBJ1-1; V gene: TRBV6-5; clone size: few; D gene: -
CDR3 protein: CASSSHLGGQPQHF; CDR3 DNA: TGCGCCAGCAGCTCACATTTGGGGGGTCAGCCCCAGCATTTT; J gene: TRBJ1-5; V gene: TRBV5-1; clone size: -; D gene: -
CDR3 protein: CASSIGATGPYEQYF; CDR3 DNA: TGTGCCAGTAGTATTGGGGCGACAGGCCCCTACGAGCAGTACTTC; J gene: TRBJ2-7; V gene: TRBV19; clone size: -; D gene: -
CDR3 protein: CASSFGFTGELFF; CDR3 DNA: TGTGCCAGCAGCTTTGGGTTTACCGGGGAGCTGTTTTTT; J gene: TRBJ2-2; V gene: TRBV11-3; clone size: -; D gene: -
CDR3 protein: CASSFPGEGTEAFF; CDR3 DNA: TGTGCCAGCAGCTTCCCAGGGGAGGGCACTGAAGCTTTCTTT; J gene: TRBJ1-1; V gene: TRBV5-4; clone size: -; D gene: -
CDR3 protein: CASRGSGTDNSYEQYF; CDR3 DNA: TGTGCCAGCAGGGGGAGCGGGACAGACAACTCCTACGAGCAGTACTTC; J gene: TRBJ2-7; V gene: TRBV6-6; clone size: few; D gene: -
CDR3 protein: CASSIDRNLYNEQFF; CDR3 DNA: TGTGCCAGTAGTATCGACAGAAACCTTTACAATGAGCAGTTCTTC; J gene: TRBJ2-1; V gene: TRBV19; clone size: -; D gene: -
CDR3 protein: CASSLARVGAFF; CDR3 DNA: TGTGCCAGCAGTTTGGCCCGGGTAGGCGCTTTCTTT; J gene: TRBJ1-1; V gene: TRBV28; clone size: once; D gene: -
CDR3 protein: CASSLSGGRSETQYF; CDR3 DNA: TGCGCCAGCAGCTTGTCAGGAGGCCGTTCTGAGACCCAGTACTTC; J gene: TRBJ2-5; V gene: TRBV5-1; clone size: -; D gene: -
CDR3 protein: CASSIERARGQPQHF; CDR3 DNA: TGTGCCAGTAGTATAGAAAGGGCGCGGGGTCAGCCCCAGCATTTT; J gene: TRBJ1-5; V gene: TRBV19; clone size: medium-sized; D gene: -
CDR3 protein: CASSQQGLTNTDTQYF; CDR3 DNA: TGCGCCAGCAGCCAACAAGGACTCACTAACACAGATACGCAGTATTTT; J gene: TRBJ2-3; V gene: TRBV4-1; clone size: -; D gene: -
CDR3 protein: CASSQDLAAGGYGYTF; CDR3 DNA: TGTGCCAGCAGCCAAGATCTGGCGGCGGGAGGGTATGGCTACACCTTC; J gene: TRBJ1-2; V gene: TRBV5-4; clone size: -; D gene: -
CDR3 protein: CASSPGGGKGHEKLFF; CDR3 DNA: TGTGCCAGCAGCCCTGGGGGAGGGAAGGGGCATGAAAAACTGTTTTTT; J gene: TRBJ1-4; V gene: TRBV28; clone size: -; D gene: -
CDR3 protein: CASSNYQGAYGYTF; CDR3 DNA: TGTGCCAGCAGCAATTACCAGGGGGCGTATGGCTACACCTTC; J gene: TRBJ1-2; V gene: TRBV28; clone size: -; D gene: TRBD1
CDR3 protein: CASSPGGTVSYEQYF; CDR3 DNA: TGTGCCAGCAGCCCGGGAGGGACTGTCTCCTACGAGCAGTACTTC; J gene: TRBJ2-7; V gene: TRBV7-2; clone size: -; D gene: TRBD2
CDR3 protein: CASSLAFRQAGTDTQYF; CDR3 DNA: TGTGCCAGCAGCTTAGCATTTCGGCAGGCCGGCACAGATACGCAGTATTTT; J gene: TRBJ2-3; V gene: TRBV7-9; clone size: -; D gene: -
CDR3 protein: CASSPPGTGTYEQYF; CDR3 DNA: TGCGCCAGCAGCCCGCCTGGGACAGGGACGTACGAGCAGTACTTC; J gene: TRBJ2-7; V gene: TRBV5-1; clone size: -; D gene: TRBD1
CDR3 protein: CASSPRLMGGSGNTIYF; CDR3 DNA: TGTGCCAGCAGCCCCCGTTTGATGGGAGGCTCTGGAAACACCATATATTTT; J gene: TRBJ1-3; V gene: TRBV7-8; clone size: -; D gene: -
CDR3 protein: CASSLLRGYSPLHF; CDR3 DNA: TGTGCCAGCAGCTTGCTCAGGGGTTATTCACCCCTCCACTTT; J gene: TRBJ1-6; V gene: TRBV5-6; clone size: -; D gene: -
CDR3 protein: CASNKQGFYEQYF; CDR3 DNA: TGTGCCAGCAACAAACAGGGTTTCTACGAGCAGTACTTC; J gene: TRBJ2-7; V gene: TRBV5-5; clone size: -; D gene: -
CDR3 protein: CASSLVPRSGGRSEQFF; CDR3 DNA: TGTGCCAGCAGCTTAGTGCCTCGAAGCGGGGGGAGAAGTGAGCAGTTCTTC; J gene: TRBJ2-1; V gene: TRBV7-9; clone size: once; D gene: TRBD2
CDR3 protein: CASSTRQGDKAEAFF; CDR3 DNA: TGTGCCAGCAGCACCCGACAAGGGGATAAAGCTGAAGCTTTCTTT; J gene: TRBJ1-1; V gene: TRBV7-2; clone size: -; D gene: -
CDR3 protein: CATSRSGLGGETQYF; CDR3 DNA: TGTGCCACCAGCAGGTCGGGCCTCGGGGGAGAGACCCAGTACTTC; J gene: TRBJ2-5; V gene: TRBV15; clone size: -; D gene: -
CDR3 protein: CASRLEASFFGEQFF; CDR3 DNA: TGTGCCAGCAGACTCGAAGCTAGTTTTTTCGGTGAGCAGTTCTTC; J gene: TRBJ2-1; V gene: TRBV6-1; clone size: -; D gene: -
CDR3 protein: CASRDPQSGELFF; CDR3 DNA: TGTGCCAGTAGGGACCCACAATCCGGGGAGCTGTTTTTT; J gene: TRBJ2-2; V gene: TRBV19; clone size: -; D gene: -
CDR3 protein: CSPGEGAGDTQYF; CDR3 DNA: TGCAGCCCAGGGGAGGGGGCGGGAGATACGCAGTATTTT; J gene: TRBJ2-3; V gene: TRBV29-1; clone size: -; D gene: -
CDR3 protein: CASSQTGNTEAFF; CDR3 DNA: TGTGCCAGCAGCCAGACAGGGAACACTGAAGCTTTCTTT; J gene: TRBJ1-1; V gene: TRBV7-9; clone size: -; D gene: -
CDR3 protein: CASSAQQGMGADTQYF; CDR3 DNA: TGTGCCAGCAGCGCGCAACAGGGGATGGGAGCAGATACGCAGTATTTT; J gene: TRBJ2-3; V gene: TRBV9; clone size: -; D gene: TRBD1
CDR3 protein: CASRPTPTGGDTQYF; CDR3 DNA: TGTGCCAGCAGACCCACCCCAACAGGGGGAGATACGCAGTATTTT; J gene: TRBJ2-3; V gene: TRBV6-5; clone size: -; D gene: TRBD1
CDR3 protein: CASSLVTGRKNIQYF; CDR3 DNA: TGTGCCAGCAGCTTAGTCACGGGGAGAAAAAACATTCAGTACTTC; J gene: TRBJ2-4; V gene: TRBV7-2; clone size: -; D gene: -
CDR3 protein: CASTPSPATGKNTEAFF; CDR3 DNA: TGTGCCAGTACCCCCTCCCCCGCGACAGGGAAGAACACTGAAGCTTTCTTT; J gene: TRBJ1-1; V gene: TRBV19; clone size: -; D gene: TRBD1
CDR3 protein: CASSPLHDQETQYF; CDR3 DNA: TGTGCCAGCAGCCCGCTGCATGATCAAGAGACCCAGTACTTC; J gene: TRBJ2-5; V gene: TRBV2; clone size: few; D gene: -
CDR3 protein: CAWSVERAGNTIYF; CDR3 DNA: TGTGCCTGGAGTGTAGAAAGGGCTGGAAACACCATATATTTT; J gene: TRBJ1-3; V gene: TRBV30; clone size: -; D gene: -
CDR3 protein: CASSRLAGGASTDTQYF; CDR3 DNA: TGTGCCAGTAGTAGGCTAGCGGGGGGCGCTAGCACAGATACGCAGTATTTT; J gene: TRBJ2-3; V gene: TRBV19; clone size: -; D gene: TRBD2
CDR3 protein: CASSSEGANTEAFF; CDR3 DNA: TGTGCCAGCAGTTCAGAAGGGGCGAACACTGAAGCTTTCTTT; J gene: TRBJ1-1; V gene: TRBV7-9; clone size: -; D gene: -
CDR3 protein: CASSRDQNTGELFF; CDR3 DNA: TGTGCCAGCAGCCGGGACCAGAACACCGGGGAGCTGTTTTTT; J gene: TRBJ2-2; V gene: TRBV7-3; clone size: few; D gene: -
CDR3 protein: CSVELGDTDTQYF; CDR3 DNA: TGCAGCGTTGAATTGGGGGATACAGATACGCAGTATTTT; J gene: TRBJ2-3; V gene: TRBV29-1; clone size: few; D gene: -
CDR3 protein: CASSGLAGASTDTQYF; CDR3 DNA: TGTGCCAGCAGCGGACTAGCGGGAGCCAGCACAGATACGCAGTATTTT; J gene: TRBJ2-3; V gene: TRBV28; clone size: -; D gene: TRBD2
CDR3 protein: CASSLSGYYGYTF; CDR3 DNA: TGTGCCAGCAGTTTATCTGGGTACTATGGCTACACCTTC; J gene: TRBJ1-2; V gene: TRBV28; clone size: few; D gene: -
CDR3 protein: CASSPRASGVMDTQYF; CDR3 DNA: TGTGCCAGCTCACCTCGGGCTAGCGGGGTGATGGATACGCAGTATTTT; J gene: TRBJ2-3; V gene: TRBV18; clone size: -; D gene: TRBD2
CDR3 protein: CASSRWFEAFF; CDR3 DNA: TGTGCCAGTAGTAGGTGGTTTGAAGCTTTCTTT; J gene: TRBJ1-1; V gene: TRBV19; clone size: -; D gene: -
CDR3 protein: CSVEKATNTEAFF; CDR3 DNA: TGCAGCGTTGAAAAGGCCACGAACACTGAAGCTTTCTTT; J gene: TRBJ1-1; V gene: TRBV29-1; clone size: -; D gene: -
CDR3 protein: CASSLSWGRTEAFF; CDR3 DNA: TGTGCCAGCAGTTTATCGTGGGGTCGGACTGAAGCTTTCTTT; J gene: TRBJ1-1; V gene: TRBV27; clone size: -; D gene: -
CDR3 protein: CASSPGRGGNTEAFF; CDR3 DNA: TGTGCCAGCTCACCCGGCCGGGGAGGGAACACTGAAGCTTTCTTT; J gene: TRBJ1-1; V gene: TRBV18; clone size: -; D gene: -